Below, 13 T cell receptor beta chains from the same sample are listed, as sequenced in a study of T cell repertoires in cytomegalovirus infection. Each CDR3 protein is one row after TCRdb ran MiXCR on the reads. The sample lists fewer than 550,000 distinct CDR3 sequences; approximately 26% were seen once. The sequenced sample consisted of PBMCs. The receptor source for this set is a human donor in good health (CMV status not recorded). Some clones in this sample may be carry-over from other donors' samples.

This clonotype was seen a few times. The genes are TRBV6-1 and TRBJ2-7, with a tentative D call TRBD1 (5 bases). Germline CDR1 reads MNHNS; CDR2 reads SASEGT. CDR3 length: 12 amino acids. Trimming pared 6 bases from V and 2 bases from J, leaving 8 bases between. The CDR3 DNA is TGTGCCAGCAGGCAGGGAACCTACGAGCAGTACTTC. Residues: CASRQGTYEQYF.

The rearrangement links TRBV20-1 to TRBJ2-3, with TRBD2 matching 10 bases. Germline values: CDR1 DFQATT, CDR2 SNEGSKA (reference sequence). CDR3 length: 15 amino acids. The V gene end was trimmed by 5 bases and the J gene end by 3 bases; junction bases not matched to a gene: 8. In DNA form, the CDR3 reads TGCAGTGCTCCCGGTCTAGCGGGAGTGACAGATACGCAGTATTTT. It translates to CSAPGLAGVTDTQYF.

The sample holds many counts of this clonotype. The chain recombines TRBV12-3 or TRBV12-4 with TRBJ1-5; D gene ambiguous. The V end lost 8 bases, the J end lost 1 base, and 9 bases lay between the germline ends. The CDR3 loop spans 13 amino acids. CDR3 residues: CASSVRSNQPQHF. CDR3 in DNA: TGTGCCAGCTCTGTTCGAAGCAATCAGCCCCAGCATTTT.

This clonotype was seen many times. The rearrangement joins TRBV2 to TRBJ2-7, with TRBD2 matching 10 bases. The CDR3 has 15 amino acids. V shed 5 bases and J 2 bases; nucleotides not matched to a gene: 6. Germline V gene data show CDR1 as SNHLY and CDR2 as FYNNEI. In nucleotides, the CDR3 is TGTGCCAGCAGTTACTTTCTAGCGGGGGCCTACGAGCAGTACTTC. This sequence encodes CASSYFLAGAYEQYF.

The chain has TRBV6-6 and TRBJ2-7, with TRBD1 as a possible D gene (5 bases). Trimming took off 4 bases at V and 2 bases at J, with 9 bases between the two ends. This CDR3 has 13 residues. Germline CDR1 reads MNHNY; CDR2 reads SVGAGI (reference sequence). The CDR3 DNA follows: TGTGCCAGCAGTTGGGGCAACCCCTACGAGCAGTACTTC. It is translated as CASSWGNPYEQYF.

In this sample, this clonotype turned up a few times. This chain joins TRBV7-6 and TRBJ2-3; 9 positions agree with TRBD1. In germline, CDR1 is SGHVS, CDR2 FNYEAQ. The CDR3 runs 15 residues. V was pared by 5 bases and J by 6 bases, with 9 bases of the junction left unmatched. This CDR3 is CASSLSQGARDTQYF. CDR3 DNA: TGTGCCAGCAGCCTATCACAGGGGGCAAGGGATACGCAGTATTTT. The whole variable domain, filled in from reference TRBV7-6 and TRBJ2-3, reads GAGVSQSPRYKVTKRGQDVALRCDPISGHVSLYWYRQALGQGPEFLTYFNYEAQQDKSGLPNDRFSAERPEGSISTLTIQRTEQRDSAMYRCASSLSQGARDTQYFGPGTRLTVL.

The CDR3 reads CASSELGVSNQPQHF. The CDR3 nucleotides read TGTGCCAGCAGTGAATTGGGGGTCAGCAATCAGCCCCAGCATTTT. The V call is TRBV2, the J call TRBJ1-5, with a possible D match to TRBD1 (5 bases). This CDR3 is 15 amino acids long. The germline V and J ends were trimmed by 2 bases and 1 base, with 9 bases remaining between them. CDR1 is SNHLY, CDR2 FYNNEI, per germline. Full variable domain (remainder filled in from reference TRBV2 and TRBJ1-5): EPEVTQTPSHQVTQMGQEVILRCVPISNHLYFYWYRQILGQKVEFLVSFYNNEISEKSEIFDDQFSVERPDGSNFTLKIRSTKLEDSAMYFCASSELGVSNQPQHFGDGTRLSIL.

The V and J genes are TRBV7-3 and TRBJ2-1; 12 bases are a match to TRBD2. Germline assignment: CDR1 SGHTA and CDR2 FQGTGA. The CDR3 is 15 amino acids. Trimming cost V 6 bases and J 6 bases; bases outside gene matches: 6. The CDR3 here is CASRLAGGPVNEQFF. As DNA, the CDR3 is TGTGCCAGCAGGCTAGCGGGAGGGCCGGTCAATGAGCAGTTCTTC.

This clonotype was counted many times. The chain links TRBV6-1 to TRBJ2-1, with a tentative D call TRBD2 (6 bases). V lost 6 bases and J 0 bases, leaving 12 bases between the germline ends. The CDR3 runs to 15 residues. CDR1 is MNHNS and CDR2 is SASEGT in the germline V gene. CDR3 in amino acids: CASRLGLSSYNEQFF. The CDR3 DNA reads TGTGCCAGCAGGCTGGGACTTAGCTCCTACAATGAGCAGTTCTTC.

The CDR3 bases are TGTGCCAGCAGCTTGTCACTAGCGGGAGAGGAGTCCCAGTACTTC. Protein sequence: CASSLSLAGEESQYF. This chain uses TRBV7-8 with TRBJ2-5; 11 bases are shared with TRBD2. V lost 3 bases to trimming and J lost 9 bases; unmatched junction nucleotides: 9. The germline V gene encodes CDR1 SGHVS and CDR2 FQNEAQ. CDR3 size: 15 residues.

This clonotype was seen a handful of times. The chain recombines TRBV27 with TRBJ2-7; 10 bases agree with TRBD2. The CDR3 contains 15 residues. Germline V lookup: CDR1 MNHEY, CDR2 SMNVEV (reference sequence). V trimming: 4 bases; J trimming: 2 bases; junction bases outside the gene matches: 5. The DNA for the CDR3 is TGTGCCAGCAGTTCTCTAGCGGGAGTGGCCTACGAGCAGTACTTC. Amino acids: CASSSLAGVAYEQYF.

In its sample, this clonotype was seen a few times. The V call is TRBV7-6, the J call TRBJ2-5, with 8 nucleotides matching TRBD1. Per the germline V gene, CDR1 is SGHVS and CDR2 is FNYEAQ. The CDR3 is 18 amino acids. The junction had 15 bases not matched to a gene; V was cut back by 5 bases and J by 1 base. CDR3 sequence (DNA): TGTGCCAGCAGCCTTCGACAGGGGTCCACCTCAAGCCAAGAGACCCAGTACTTC. This sequence encodes CASSLRQGSTSSQETQYF.

This rearrangement joins TRBV7-8 to TRBJ1-2; 10 nucleotides align to TRBD1. The germline V gene has CDR1 SGHVS and CDR2 FQNEAQ. This CDR3 is 15 amino acids long. The junction had 7 bases not matched to a gene; V was cut back by 5 bases and J by 4 bases. CDR3 in DNA: TGTGCCAGCAGCCCCTCTGGGACAGGGGTCTATGGCTACACCTTC. This sequence encodes CASSPSGTGVYGYTF.